These 2 T cell receptor beta chains came from one sample sequenced in a study of cytomegalovirus exposure and HLA in healthy donors. With 60 Vbeta and 13 Jbeta primers, the PCR was carried out. Assay: immunoSEQ multiplex PCR; the TCRdb copy retains only in-frame clones and omits some. The data show about 140,000 clones, approximately 70% seen once. Specimen: PBMCs. The receptors originated from a human donor in good health.

This clone was seen once. The chain couples TRBV4-1 to TRBJ1-1; tentative D call: TRBD1 (6 bases). CDR1 and CDR2 from the germline V gene are MGHRA and YSYEKL. The CDR3 has 15 amino acids. V lost 3 bases to trimming and J lost 0 bases, with 11 bases between them. CDR3 sequence (DNA): TGCGCCAGCAGCCACCCGACAGGCTTGAACACTGAAGCTTTCTTT. Its translation: CASSHPTGLNTEAFF.

V usage is TRBV5-1 and J usage is TRBJ2-1; 13 positions match TRBD2. Trimming removed 8 bases from V and 7 bases from J; junction bases left unmatched: 3. The CDR3 has 13 residues. Germline CDR1 and CDR2: SGHRS and YFSETQ. The CDR3 spells CASRLAGGNEQFF. CDR3 nucleotides: TGCGCCAGTAGACTAGCGGGAGGTAATGAGCAGTTCTTC.